This is a list of T cell receptor beta chains from one sample in a study of blood T cells in healthy people across ages. One entry per CDR3 protein, called by TCRdb with MiXCR from the 5' RACE reads. The sample has roughly 1.7 million distinct CDR3 sequences, almost 35% seen once. The sample comprised blood. The receptors were sampled from a woman aged 30 to 39 in good health. Each CDR3 is given with its conserved first and last residue. D genes are given only for firm matches. Part of the rows lack a size; the others show once, few, many or a class for expanded clones.

clone size: once
D gene: .
V gene: TRBV7-9
J gene: TRBJ1-4
CDR3 DNA: TGTGCCATCAGATCCTTTATTAAGGGTGAAAAACTGTTTTTT
CDR3 protein: CAIRSFIKGEKLFF

clone size: .
D gene: .
V gene: TRBV28
J gene: TRBJ1-3
CDR3 DNA: TGTGCCAGCAGTAGTCTTGGAAACACCATATATTTT
CDR3 protein: CASSSLGNTIYF

clone size: .
D gene: .
V gene: TRBV9
J gene: TRBJ2-1
CDR3 DNA: TGTGCCAGCAGCGCCCCCCGGGGGTTTGGTGAGCAGTTCTTC
CDR3 protein: CASSAPRGFGEQFF

clone size: .
D gene: TRBD2
V gene: TRBV15
J gene: TRBJ2-5
CDR3 DNA: TGTGCCACCAGCAGAGATTTTCCTAGCGGGGGGAGGGAGACCCAGTACTTC
CDR3 protein: CATSRDFPSGGRETQYF

clone size: few
D gene: .
V gene: TRBV4-2
J gene: TRBJ2-5
CDR3 DNA: TGTGCCAGCAGCCGCGCCCCCCTTGGACAGGAGACCCAGTACTTC
CDR3 protein: CASSRAPLGQETQYF

clone size: many
D gene: TRBD2
V gene: TRBV4-1
J gene: TRBJ2-1
CDR3 DNA: TGCGCCAGCAGCCCTCCTAGCGGGGGGGCGAGGTATGAGCAGTTCTTC
CDR3 protein: CASSPPSGGARYEQFF

clone size: .
D gene: .
V gene: TRBV6-5
J gene: TRBJ1-1
CDR3 DNA: TGTGCCAGCACGGGCAGGAACACTGAAGCTTTCTTT
CDR3 protein: CASTGRNTEAFF

clone size: .
D gene: TRBD2
V gene: TRBV9
J gene: TRBJ2-5
CDR3 DNA: TGTGCCAGCAGCGTAGTAGACGGGGGGGCGGAGACCCAGTACTTC
CDR3 protein: CASSVVDGGAETQYF

clone size: .
D gene: .
V gene: TRBV15
J gene: TRBJ1-3
CDR3 DNA: TGTGCCACCAGCAGGGCTCTATCGTGGGGCTCTGGAAACACCATATATTTT
CDR3 protein: CATSRALSWGSGNTIYF

clone size: few
D gene: TRBD1
V gene: TRBV20-1
J gene: TRBJ1-4
CDR3 DNA: TGCAGTGCCGTGGGGACAGGGGCTAATGAAAAACTGTTTTTT
CDR3 protein: CSAVGTGANEKLFF

clone size: .
D gene: .
V gene: TRBV12-3/TRBV12-4
J gene: TRBJ2-3
CDR3 DNA: TGTGCCAGCAGTTTAGGGGCGGGCGTCACAGATACGCAGTATTTT
CDR3 protein: CASSLGAGVTDTQYF

clone size: few
D gene: .
V gene: TRBV7-8
J gene: TRBJ2-5
CDR3 DNA: TGTGCCGTGGGTTTCGGGCGCACCGATAGTAGGGAGACCCAGTACTTC
CDR3 protein: CAVGFGRTDSRETQYF

clone size: .
D gene: .
V gene: TRBV9
J gene: TRBJ2-1
CDR3 DNA: TGTGCCAGCAGCGTATCTTCGACTAGTGAGCAGTTCTTC
CDR3 protein: CASSVSSTSEQFF

clone size: .
D gene: .
V gene: TRBV20-1
J gene: TRBJ1-5
CDR3 DNA: TGCAGTGCAAACACCCTCTTAGATCGGCCCCAGCATTTT
CDR3 protein: CSANTLLDRPQHF

clone size: .
D gene: .
V gene: TRBV28
J gene: TRBJ2-2
CDR3 DNA: TGTGCCAGCAGCCTTAGGGGGGTCACCGGGGAGCTGTTTTTT
CDR3 protein: CASSLRGVTGELFF

clone size: few
D gene: .
V gene: TRBV29-1
J gene: TRBJ1-2
CDR3 DNA: TGCAGCGTTCTCAACAGACTCTATGGCTACACCTTC
CDR3 protein: CSVLNRLYGYTF

clone size: once
D gene: .
V gene: TRBV7-8
J gene: TRBJ2-7
CDR3 DNA: TGTGCCAGCAGCATACTAGGGGGGGACTACGAGCAGTACTTC
CDR3 protein: CASSILGGDYEQYF

clone size: .
D gene: .
V gene: TRBV7-2
J gene: TRBJ2-5
CDR3 DNA: TGTGCCAGCAGCTTAGGGCCAGGTTTCGAGACCCAGTACTTC
CDR3 protein: CASSLGPGFETQYF

clone size: few
D gene: TRBD2
V gene: TRBV9
J gene: TRBJ2-7
CDR3 DNA: TGTGCCAGCAGCGTAGGGGGCGGGGGAAGCTCCTACGAGCAGTACTTC
CDR3 protein: CASSVGGGGSSYEQYF

clone size: .
D gene: TRBD1
V gene: TRBV12-3/TRBV12-4
J gene: TRBJ2-1
CDR3 DNA: TGTGCCAGCAGCCAGGGACAGGCCTTCCCCTACAATGAGCAGTTCTTC
CDR3 protein: CASSQGQAFPYNEQFF

clone size: few
D gene: TRBD2
V gene: TRBV7-8
J gene: TRBJ2-1
CDR3 DNA: TGTGCCAGCAGCTTAGATCGAGCGGGGGGCACCTACTCCTACAATGAGCAGTTCTTC
CDR3 protein: CASSLDRAGGTYSYNEQFF

clone size: many
D gene: .
V gene: TRBV4-2
J gene: TRBJ2-5
CDR3 DNA: TGTGCCAGCAGCCGAGGGGACGCCCGGGAGACCCAGTACTTC
CDR3 protein: CASSRGDARETQYF

clone size: .
D gene: .
V gene: TRBV5-1
J gene: TRBJ2-5
CDR3 DNA: TGCGCCAGCAGCTTGGAGTCTTCGGGCGGGGGCGAGACCCAGTACTTC
CDR3 protein: CASSLESSGGGETQYF

clone size: .
D gene: .
V gene: TRBV5-5
J gene: TRBJ1-6
CDR3 DNA: TGTGCCAGCAGCTTGGAAGGGGAGAGTTCACCCCTCCACTTT
CDR3 protein: CASSLEGESSPLHF

clone size: .
D gene: TRBD2
V gene: TRBV3-1
J gene: TRBJ2-5
CDR3 DNA: TGTGCCAGCAGCCTCGTGTTCACTAGCGGGGTCCAAGAGACCCAGTACTTC
CDR3 protein: CASSLVFTSGVQETQYF

clone size: .
D gene: TRBD1
V gene: TRBV20-1
J gene: TRBJ1-1
CDR3 DNA: TGCAGTGCTTCATCGAAAGACAGGGCCACTGAAGCTTTCTTT
CDR3 protein: CSASSKDRATEAFF

clone size: .
D gene: TRBD1
V gene: TRBV4-2
J gene: TRBJ1-2
CDR3 DNA: TGTGCCAGCAGCCAAGATAAGTACAGGGGGGACTATGGCTACACCTTC
CDR3 protein: CASSQDKYRGDYGYTF

clone size: .
D gene: TRBD1
V gene: TRBV29-1
J gene: TRBJ2-7
CDR3 DNA: TGCAGCTCTGAGATAGGGGACAGATTCTACGAGCAGTACTTC
CDR3 protein: CSSEIGDRFYEQYF

clone size: few
D gene: TRBD2
V gene: TRBV20-1
J gene: TRBJ2-1
CDR3 DNA: TGCAGTGCTAGAGCCATAGACGGGACTAGCGTCAATGAGCAGTTCTTC
CDR3 protein: CSARAIDGTSVNEQFF

clone size: once
D gene: .
V gene: TRBV20-1
J gene: TRBJ1-2
CDR3 DNA: TGCAGTGCCCCGTGGAGGGCGGGCAATGGCTACACCTTC
CDR3 protein: CSAPWRAGNGYTF

clone size: .
D gene: .
V gene: TRBV30
J gene: TRBJ1-1
CDR3 DNA: TGTGCCTGCTGGACTCGGGGGGCCTTAGGGACTGAAGCTTTCTTT
CDR3 protein: CACWTRGALGTEAFF

clone size: once
D gene: TRBD2
V gene: TRBV9
J gene: TRBJ2-5
CDR3 DNA: TGTGCCAGCAGCCTTCGGGCGGGGGTCCCGTACTTC
CDR3 protein: CASSLRAGVPYF

clone size: .
D gene: .
V gene: TRBV11-2
J gene: TRBJ2-5
CDR3 DNA: TGTACCAGCAGCTTATGGAGCCTGAGCCACCAAGAGACCCAGTACTTC
CDR3 protein: CTSSLWSLSHQETQYF

clone size: few
D gene: TRBD1
V gene: TRBV20-1
J gene: TRBJ2-7
CDR3 DNA: TGCAGTGCTAAGGTACCGGGACAGGGGTTCTACGAGCAGTACTTC
CDR3 protein: CSAKVPGQGFYEQYF

clone size: few
D gene: .
V gene: TRBV5-1
J gene: TRBJ2-3
CDR3 DNA: TGCGCCAGCAGCTGGCAGGGAAGCACAGATACGCAGTATTTT
CDR3 protein: CASSWQGSTDTQYF

clone size: few
D gene: TRBD1
V gene: TRBV4-1
J gene: TRBJ2-7
CDR3 DNA: TGCGCCAGCAGCCAAGGGGTTCTGGACAGGGCCTACGAGCAGTACTTC
CDR3 protein: CASSQGVLDRAYEQYF

clone size: few
D gene: TRBD1
V gene: TRBV27
J gene: TRBJ2-1
CDR3 DNA: TGTGCCAGCAGACAAACAGGGGGGAATGAGCAGTTCTTC
CDR3 protein: CASRQTGGNEQFF

clone size: .
D gene: .
V gene: TRBV20-1
J gene: TRBJ2-4
CDR3 DNA: TGCAGTGCTAGAGCCGACTCAGGCCCCAAGGGGTACTTC
CDR3 protein: CSARADSGPKGYF

clone size: .
D gene: TRBD1
V gene: TRBV10-3
J gene: TRBJ2-7
CDR3 DNA: TGTGCCATCACTGGAGACAGGGACGGTGGCGAGCAGTACTTC
CDR3 protein: CAITGDRDGGEQYF

clone size: .
D gene: TRBD2
V gene: TRBV15
J gene: TRBJ2-5
CDR3 DNA: TGTGCCACTCGGGGAGGGTACCAAGAGACCCAGTACTTC
CDR3 protein: CATRGGYQETQYF

clone size: few
D gene: .
V gene: TRBV6-5
J gene: TRBJ2-2
CDR3 DNA: TGTGCCAGCAAGCCCCAGATGACCGGGGAGCTGTTTTTT
CDR3 protein: CASKPQMTGELFF

clone size: few
D gene: TRBD2
V gene: TRBV27
J gene: TRBJ2-7
CDR3 DNA: TGTGCCAGCAGTTTACTAGCGGGATCTCTGTACTTC
CDR3 protein: CASSLLAGSLYF